The clone carrying this T cell receptor beta chain has more than one count but fewer than ten. Antigen: not known. CDR3 size: 13 residues. Germline V lookup: CDR1 SQVTM, CDR2 ANQGSEA. V trimming: 7 bases; J trimming: 1 base; junction bases outside the gene matches: 6. Alongside a J-beta primer mix, a sample-barcoded 5' primer served in a second PCR lasting about 6 to 12 cycles. TCRdb reprocessed the 5' RACE reads via MiXCR and lists one record per CDR3 protein. The repertoire holds over a million distinct CDR3 sequences, with 35% to 45% as singletons. The data originate from a study of blood T cells in healthy people across ages. Study-level findings and limits: A strong correlation was found between TCR beta diversity and the percentage of naive T cells.

Caucasian individuals from Russia who were healthy and aged about 6 to 95 acted as donors. Per sample, extraction of total RNA gave at least 5.5 micrograms in every case. The chain recombines TRBV29-1 with TRBJ1-2; 7 positions agree with TRBD1. The TCR comes from a woman between 18 and 29 years old in good health. Sample: blood. CDR3: CSALGQFNYGYTF. The CDR3 nucleotides read TGCAGCGCTCTGGGACAGTTTAACTATGGCTACACCTTC.